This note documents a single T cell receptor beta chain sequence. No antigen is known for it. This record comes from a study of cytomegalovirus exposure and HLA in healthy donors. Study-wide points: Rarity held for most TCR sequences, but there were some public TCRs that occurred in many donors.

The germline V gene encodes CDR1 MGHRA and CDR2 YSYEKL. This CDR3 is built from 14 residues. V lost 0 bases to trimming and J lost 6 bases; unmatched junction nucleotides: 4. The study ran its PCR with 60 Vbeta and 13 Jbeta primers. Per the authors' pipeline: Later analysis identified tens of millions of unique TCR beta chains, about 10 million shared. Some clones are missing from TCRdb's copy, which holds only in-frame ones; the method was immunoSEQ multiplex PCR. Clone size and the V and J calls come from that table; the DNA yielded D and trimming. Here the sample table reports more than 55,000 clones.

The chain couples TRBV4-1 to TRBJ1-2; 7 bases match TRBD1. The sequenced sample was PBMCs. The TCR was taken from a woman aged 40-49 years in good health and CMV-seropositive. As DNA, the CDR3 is TGCGCCAGCAGCCAAGATCCAGGGACAGATGGCTACACCTTC. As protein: CASSQDPGTDGYTF.